This T cell receptor (beta chain) emerged from a study of CD8+CD57+ T cells in acquired aplastic anemia. Study information: An average of 3.2 ug of DNA was obtained from sorted CD4+ and CD8+ cells.

By flow cytometry, patients selected for sequencing had shown an expansion of CD8+CD57+ cells. Acquired aplastic anemia of severe grade affected all patients. Among the patients, none had received any therapy at the time of blood sampling. The table lists this clonotype with a few counts. Genomic DNA was employed as the template in profiling TCR beta VDJ and CDR3. TCRdb re-called the reads with MiXCR, one entry per CDR3 protein. Seen here are some 170,000 distinct CDR3 sequences, 65% to 75% observed once, and the top ten hold about 50%. V was pared by 6 bases and J by 0 bases, with 9 bases between. CDR1 is ENHRY, CDR2 SYGVKD, per germline. The CDR3 sequence is 14 residues long.

Sequences were obtained from sorted CD4+, CD8+, or CD8+CD57+ T cells (not recorded which) from PBMCs. This sequence was found in a human donor with aplastic anemia. The chain couples TRBV10-3 to TRBJ1-3, with D hard to call. The CDR3 protein is CAIRDVDSGNTIYF. CDR3 nucleotide sequence: TGTGCCATCAGGGACGTAGACTCTGGAAACACCATATATTTT.